Listed here are 9 T cell receptor beta chains from one sample, sequenced in a study of cytomegalovirus exposure and HLA in healthy donors. Vbeta (60) and Jbeta (13) primers were used in the PCR. TCRdb keeps only in-frame clones here, not all; method: immunoSEQ multiplex PCR. The sample has 50,000 to 70,000 clones; more than 75% are singletons. The sample consisted of PBMCs. The receptors originated from a male donor in good health and CMV-seronegative.

This chain connects TRBV6-6 to TRBJ1-6; D may be TRBD1 (6 bases). V was pared by 8 bases and J by 4 bases, with 12 bases between. CDR1 and CDR2 (germline): MNHNY, SVGAGI (reference sequence). The CDR3 spans 14 residues. The DNA of the CDR3 is TGTGCCAGCCACCGGGACAAGTATAATTCACCCCTCCACTTT. Amino acid sequence: CASHRDKYNSPLHF.

The CDR3 is CASSFRTPQETQYF. The CDR3 coding sequence is TGTGCCAGCAGTTTTCGGACTCCCCAAGAGACCCAGTACTTC. This rearrangement joins TRBV27 to TRBJ2-5, with D possibly being TRBD2 (5 bases). V lost 3 bases to trimming and J lost 1 base, with 9 bases between them. CDR1 is MNHEY and CDR2 is SMNVEV in the germline V gene (reference sequence). The CDR3 extends over 14 amino acids.

The chain has TRBV6-5 and TRBJ1-1, with D tentatively TRBD1 (6 bases). The germline V gene has CDR1 MNHEY and CDR2 SVGAGI. The CDR3 sequence is 13 residues long. Trimming took 8 bases from V and 1 from J, leaving 11 bases between them. This chain's CDR3 is CASYTGRNTEAFF. The CDR3 nucleotides are TGTGCCAGCTATACAGGGAGGAACACTGAAGCTTTCTTT.

This chain joins TRBV18 and TRBJ1-2; the match to TRBD1 covers 9 bases. The CDR3 runs to 14 residues. Looked up from germline, CDR1 is KGHSH and CDR2 is LQKENI. V shed 1 base and J 7 bases; nucleotides not matched to a gene: 4. CDR3 DNA sequence: TGTGCCAGCTCACCACTGGGACAGGGCTCTGGCTACACCTTC. As protein: CASSPLGQGSGYTF.

In DNA, the CDR3 is TGTGCCATCAGTGAGTGGCAGGGTAGTTCACCCCTCCACTTT. Protein product: CAISEWQGSSPLHF. The V and J genes are TRBV10-3 and TRBJ1-6, with D possibly matching TRBD1 (5 bases). V shed 1 base and J shed 9 bases, with 10 bases lying between them. The CDR3 loop spans 14 amino acids. Germline V gives CDR1 ENHRY, CDR2 SYGVKD.

The chain links TRBV7-8 to TRBJ2-5; 11 nucleotides match TRBD2. The ends lost 2 bases at V and 2 bases at J; junction bases unmatched: 4. The CDR3 is 16 amino acids. Looked up from germline, CDR1 is SGHVS and CDR2 is FQNEAQ. The CDR3 nucleotides are TGTGCCAGCAGCTTAAGTCGACTAGCGGGGCAAGAGACCCAGTACTTC. Amino acids: CASSLSRLAGQETQYF.

The CDR3 nucleotides read TGTGCCAGTGAATCGGGGAGGGGTGAAGCTTTCTTT. Its protein is CASESGRGEAFF. The chain combines TRBV2 with TRBJ1-1, with D tentatively TRBD1 (5 bases). CDR3 length: 12 residues. Germline CDR1 and CDR2: SNHLY and FYNNEI. Between the trimmed V and J ends, which lost 9 bases and 7 bases, there was a span of 15 bases.

The rearrangement links TRBV7-2 to TRBJ2-3; the match to TRBD2 covers 10 bases. J lost 15 bases, V lost 3 bases, and 6 bases had no gene match. Germline CDR1 is SGHTA and CDR2 is FQGNSA. CDR3 length: 12 amino acids. The DNA for the CDR3 is TGTGCCAGCAGCTTGCTGAGCGGGGGGGCCTATTTT. As protein: CASSLLSGGAYF.

The chain combines TRBV6-1 with TRBJ2-1; 9 positions agree with TRBD2. Trimming at V came to 7 bases and at J to 8 bases, leaving 12 bases not matched to a gene. This CDR3 contains 15 residues. The V gene's germline CDR1 is MNHNS and CDR2 SASEGT. CDR3: CASKTAGGGADEQFF. CDR3 coding DNA: TGTGCCAGCAAGACCGCTGGCGGGGGGGCGGATGAGCAGTTCTTC.